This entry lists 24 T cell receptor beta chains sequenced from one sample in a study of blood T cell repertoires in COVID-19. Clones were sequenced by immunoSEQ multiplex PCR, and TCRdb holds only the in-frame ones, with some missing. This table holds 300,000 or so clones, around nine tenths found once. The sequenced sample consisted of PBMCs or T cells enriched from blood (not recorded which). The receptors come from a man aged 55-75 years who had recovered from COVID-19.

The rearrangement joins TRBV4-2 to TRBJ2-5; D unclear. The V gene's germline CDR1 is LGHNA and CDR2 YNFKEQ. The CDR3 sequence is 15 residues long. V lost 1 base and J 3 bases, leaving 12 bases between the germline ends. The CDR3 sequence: CASSQVQSPKETQYF. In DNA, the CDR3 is TGTGCCAGCAGCCAAGTCCAATCCCCTAAAGAGACCCAGTACTTC.

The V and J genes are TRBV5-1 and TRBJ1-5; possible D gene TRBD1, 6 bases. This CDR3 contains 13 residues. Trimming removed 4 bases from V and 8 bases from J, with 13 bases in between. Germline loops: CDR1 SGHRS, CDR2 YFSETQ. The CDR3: CASSRQVDEPQHF. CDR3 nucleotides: TGCGCCAGCAGCAGACAGGTAGACGAGCCCCAGCATTTT.

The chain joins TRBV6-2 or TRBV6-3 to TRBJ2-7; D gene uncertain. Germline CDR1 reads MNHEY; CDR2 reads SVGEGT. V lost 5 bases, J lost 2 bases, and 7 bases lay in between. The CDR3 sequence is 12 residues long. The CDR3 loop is CASSPTTYEQYF. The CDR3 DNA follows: TGTGCCAGCAGTCCAACAACCTACGAGCAGTACTTC.

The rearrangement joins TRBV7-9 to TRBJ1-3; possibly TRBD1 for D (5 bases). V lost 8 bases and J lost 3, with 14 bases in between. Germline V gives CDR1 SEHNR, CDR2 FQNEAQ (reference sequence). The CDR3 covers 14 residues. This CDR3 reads CASGPGQGGNTIYF. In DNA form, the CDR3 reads TGTGCCAGCGGCCCTGGCCAGGGTGGAAACACCATATATTTT.

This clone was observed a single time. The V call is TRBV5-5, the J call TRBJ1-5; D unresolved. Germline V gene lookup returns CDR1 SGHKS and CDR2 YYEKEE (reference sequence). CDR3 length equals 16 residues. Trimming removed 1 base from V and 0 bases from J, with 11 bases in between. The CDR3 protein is CASSLREGYSNQPQHF. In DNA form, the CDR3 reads TGTGCCAGCAGCTTGCGGGAAGGATATAGCAATCAGCCCCAGCATTTT.

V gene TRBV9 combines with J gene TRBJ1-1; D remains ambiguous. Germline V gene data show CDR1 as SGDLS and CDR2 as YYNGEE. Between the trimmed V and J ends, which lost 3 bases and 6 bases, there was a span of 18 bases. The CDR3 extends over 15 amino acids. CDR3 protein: CASSADQHLAAEAFF. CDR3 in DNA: TGTGCCAGCAGCGCGGACCAACATCTAGCGGCTGAAGCTTTCTTT.

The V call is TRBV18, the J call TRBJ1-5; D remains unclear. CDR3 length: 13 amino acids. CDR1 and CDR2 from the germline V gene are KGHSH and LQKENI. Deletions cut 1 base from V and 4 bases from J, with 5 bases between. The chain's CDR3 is CASSPLENQPQHF. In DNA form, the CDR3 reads TGTGCCAGCTCACCACTAGAGAATCAGCCCCAGCATTTT.

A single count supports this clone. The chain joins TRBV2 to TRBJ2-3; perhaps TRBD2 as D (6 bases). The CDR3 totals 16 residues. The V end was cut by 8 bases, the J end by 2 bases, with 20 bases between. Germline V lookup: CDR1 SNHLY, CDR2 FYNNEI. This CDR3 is CASLEGLAFHTDTQYF. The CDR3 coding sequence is TGTGCCAGCTTGGAGGGGCTAGCGTTTCACACAGATACGCAGTATTTT.

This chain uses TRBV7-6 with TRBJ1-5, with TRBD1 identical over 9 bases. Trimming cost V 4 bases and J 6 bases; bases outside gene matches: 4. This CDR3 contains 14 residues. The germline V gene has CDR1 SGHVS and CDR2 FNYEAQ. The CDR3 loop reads CASSSGQGIQPQHF. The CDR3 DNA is TGTGCCAGCAGCTCCGGACAGGGGATTCAGCCCCAGCATTTT. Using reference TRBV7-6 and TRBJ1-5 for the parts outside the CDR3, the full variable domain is GAGVSQSPRYKVTKRGQDVALRCDPISGHVSLYWYRQALGQGPEFLTYFNYEAQQDKSGLPNDRFSAERPEGSISTLTIQRTEQRDSAMYRCASSSGQGIQPQHFGDGTRLSIL.

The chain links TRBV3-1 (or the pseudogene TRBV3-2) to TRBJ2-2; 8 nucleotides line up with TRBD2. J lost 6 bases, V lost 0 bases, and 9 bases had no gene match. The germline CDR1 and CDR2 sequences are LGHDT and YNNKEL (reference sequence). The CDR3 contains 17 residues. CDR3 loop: CASSQEVPAGVSGELFF. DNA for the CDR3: TGTGCCAGCAGCCAAGAAGTACCAGCGGGGGTGTCCGGGGAGCTGTTTTTT.

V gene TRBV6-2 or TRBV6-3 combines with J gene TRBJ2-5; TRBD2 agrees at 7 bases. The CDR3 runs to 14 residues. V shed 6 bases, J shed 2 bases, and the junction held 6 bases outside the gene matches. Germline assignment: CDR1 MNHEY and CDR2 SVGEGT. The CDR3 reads CASSLGGTQETQYF. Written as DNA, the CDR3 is TGTGCCAGCAGCCTGGGGGGGACGCAAGAGACCCAGTACTTC.

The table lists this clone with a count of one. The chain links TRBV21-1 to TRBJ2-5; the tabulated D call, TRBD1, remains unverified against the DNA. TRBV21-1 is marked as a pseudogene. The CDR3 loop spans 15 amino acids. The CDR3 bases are TGTGCCAGCAGCACCTCCAGGCAGCACAAGTGGACCCAGTACTTC. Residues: CASSTSRQHKWTQYF.

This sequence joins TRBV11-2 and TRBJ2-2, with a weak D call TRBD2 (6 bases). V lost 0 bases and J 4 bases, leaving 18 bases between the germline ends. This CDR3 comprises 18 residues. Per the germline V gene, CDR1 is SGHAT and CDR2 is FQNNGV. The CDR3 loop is CASSLDGRRGATTGELFF. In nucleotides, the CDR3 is TGTGCCAGCAGCTTAGATGGTCGGCGGGGCGCTACCACCGGGGAGCTGTTTTTT.

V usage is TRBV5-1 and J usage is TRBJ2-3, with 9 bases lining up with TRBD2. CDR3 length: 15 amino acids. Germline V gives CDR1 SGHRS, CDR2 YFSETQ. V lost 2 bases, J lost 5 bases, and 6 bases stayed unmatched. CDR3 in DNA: TGCGCCAGCAGCTTAGCGGGAGGCGAGTTAGATACGCAGTATTTT. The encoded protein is CASSLAGGELDTQYF.

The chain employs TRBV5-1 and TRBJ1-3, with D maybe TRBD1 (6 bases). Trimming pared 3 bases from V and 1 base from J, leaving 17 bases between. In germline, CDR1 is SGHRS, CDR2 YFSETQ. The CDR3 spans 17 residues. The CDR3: CASSYRATGQSGNTIYF. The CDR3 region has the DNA TGCGCCAGCAGCTACCGCGCCACAGGGCAATCTGGAAACACCATATATTTT.

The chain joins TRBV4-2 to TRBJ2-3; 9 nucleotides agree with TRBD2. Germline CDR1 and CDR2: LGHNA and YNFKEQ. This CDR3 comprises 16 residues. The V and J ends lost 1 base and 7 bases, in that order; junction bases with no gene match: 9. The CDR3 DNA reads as TGTGCCAGCAGCCAAGGGGATAGCGGGGGCTTTTATACGCAGTATTTT. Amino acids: CASSQGDSGGFYTQYF.

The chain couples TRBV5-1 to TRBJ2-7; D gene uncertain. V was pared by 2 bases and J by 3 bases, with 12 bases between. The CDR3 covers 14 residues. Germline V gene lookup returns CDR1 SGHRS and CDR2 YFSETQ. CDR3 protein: CASSLDARGYEQYF. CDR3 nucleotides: TGCGCCAGCAGCTTAGACGCGCGCGGCTACGAGCAGTACTTC.

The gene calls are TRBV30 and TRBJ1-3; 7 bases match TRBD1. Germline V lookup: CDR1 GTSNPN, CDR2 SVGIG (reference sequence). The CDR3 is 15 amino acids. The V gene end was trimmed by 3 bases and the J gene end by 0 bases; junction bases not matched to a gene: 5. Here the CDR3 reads CAWRRQGISGNTIYF. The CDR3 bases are TGTGCCTGGAGAAGACAGGGAATCTCTGGAAACACCATATATTTT.

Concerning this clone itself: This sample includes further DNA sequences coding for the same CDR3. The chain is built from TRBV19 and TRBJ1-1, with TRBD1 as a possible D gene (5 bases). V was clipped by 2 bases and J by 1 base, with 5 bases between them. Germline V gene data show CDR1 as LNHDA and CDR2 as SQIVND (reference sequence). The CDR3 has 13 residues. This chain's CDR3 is CASSIQGNTEAFF. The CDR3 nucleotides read TGTGCCAGTAGTATACAGGGGAACACTGAAGCTTTCTTT.

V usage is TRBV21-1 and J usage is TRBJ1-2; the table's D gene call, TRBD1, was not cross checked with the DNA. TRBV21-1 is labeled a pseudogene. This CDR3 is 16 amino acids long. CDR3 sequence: CASSKLKRSGGCGYTF. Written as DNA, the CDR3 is TGTGCCAGCAGCAAACTGAAAAGATCAGGGGGCTGTGGCTACACCTTC.

The chain's CDR3 is CASSQAGLKPGLAGYNEQFF. CDR3 nucleotides: TGCGCCAGCAGCCAAGCCGGACTAAAGCCAGGACTAGCGGGGTACAATGAGCAGTTCTTC. The chain recombines TRBV4-1 with TRBJ2-1; 12 bases map to TRBD2. The CDR3 is 20 amino acids. V was clipped by 1 base and J by 4 bases; unmatched bases: 14. The germline CDR1 and CDR2 sequences are MGHRA and YSYEKL.

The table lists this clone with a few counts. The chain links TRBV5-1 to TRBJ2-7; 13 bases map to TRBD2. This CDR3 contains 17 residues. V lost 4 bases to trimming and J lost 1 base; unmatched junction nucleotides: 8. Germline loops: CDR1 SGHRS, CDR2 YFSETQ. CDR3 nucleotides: TGCGCCAGCAGCACGAGGACTAGCGGGAGACGGTCCTACGAGCAGTACTTC. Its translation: CASSTRTSGRRSYEQYF.

CDR3 in amino acids: CSVEQGINNEQFF. The CDR3 DNA reads as TGCAGCGTTGAACAGGGAATAAACAATGAGCAGTTCTTC. V is TRBV29-1 and J is TRBJ2-1; TRBD1 might be the D (5 bases). CDR1 and CDR2 from the germline V gene are SQVTM and ANQGSEA. V shed 2 bases and J shed 5 bases, with 10 bases lying between them. The CDR3 runs 13 residues.

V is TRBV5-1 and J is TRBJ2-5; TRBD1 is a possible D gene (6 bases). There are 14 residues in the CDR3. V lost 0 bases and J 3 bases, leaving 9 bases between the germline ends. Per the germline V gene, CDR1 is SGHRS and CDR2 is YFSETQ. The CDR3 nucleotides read TGCGCCAGCAGCTTGGGGGCAGGGGAAGAGACCCAGTACTTC. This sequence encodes CASSLGAGEETQYF.